One and the same sample provided the 18 T cell receptor beta chains below, sequenced in a study of T-cell memory formation after mild COVID-19. TCRdb re-called the 5' RACE reads through MiXCR, storing one row per CDR3 protein. The sample shows 150,000 to 200,000 distinct CDR3 sequences, roughly 10% of them seen only once. Source material: PBMCs or a T cell subset sorted from them (not recorded which). The receptors shown here come from a young man who had mild COVID-19 (a few samples of this study predate the infection). Cell type and time point are not known.

The chain recombines TRBV18 with TRBJ2-7, with D unclear. The ends were cut back, 2 bases at V and 3 bases at J, with 8 bases in the middle. The CDR3 is 13 amino acids. The V gene's germline CDR1 is KGHSH and CDR2 LQKENI. The CDR3 region has the DNA TGTGCCAGCTCACCAGAGGCCGGCTACGAGCAGTACGTC. Protein sequence: CASSPEAGYEQYV.

This sequence joins TRBV4-3 and TRBJ1-5; D is uncertain. Trimming took 2 bases from V and 6 from J, leaving 11 bases between them. Germline lookup yields CDR1 LGHNA and CDR2 YSLEER. There are 14 residues in the CDR3. The CDR3 sequence: CASSQQTFSQPQHF. As DNA, the CDR3 is TGCGCCAGCAGCCAACAGACGTTTTCTCAGCCCCAGCATTTT.

This clonotype occurred many times. An end of the junction does not agree with germline; a read error may underlie this. The V call is TRBV5-1, the J call TRBJ2-5; TRBD1 agrees at 11 bases. Per germline, CDR1 SGHRS and CDR2 YFSETQ. The length of the CDR3 is 14 residues. The DNA for the CDR3 is TGTGCCAGCTCACCTGGACAGGGGGCAGAGACCCAGTACTTC. Its protein is CASSPGQGAETQYF. The whole variable domain, remainder taken from reference TRBV5-1 and TRBJ2-5, is KAGVTQTPRYLIKTRGQQVTLSCSPISGHRSVSWYQQTPGQGLQFLFEYFSETQRNKGNFPGRFSGRQFSNSRSEMNVSTLELGDSALYLCASSPGQGAETQYFGPGTRLLVL.

This clonotype was observed a handful of times. The chain has TRBV4-3 and TRBJ2-3, with TRBD2 identical over 7 bases. Germline CDR1 LGHNA, CDR2 YSLEER. This CDR3 has 13 amino acids. The V and J ends lost 3 bases and 6 bases, in that order; junction bases with no gene match: 3. The CDR3 protein is CASSQERGDTQYF. As DNA, the CDR3 is TGCGCCAGCAGCCAGGAGCGGGGTGATACGCAGTATTTT.

For the CDR3, the DNA is TGTGCCAGCATGGCCATTGCAACTAATGAAAAACTGTTTTTT. Its protein is CASMAIATNEKLFF. The chain is built from TRBV2 and TRBJ1-4; D gene ambiguous. Trimming shortened V by 7 bases and J by 0 bases, and 9 bases separated the two germline ends. The germline V gene encodes CDR1 SNHLY and CDR2 FYNNEI. The length of the CDR3 is 14 residues.

In its sample, this clonotype was seen a few times. The rearrangement joins TRBV2 to TRBJ2-3; D is uncertain. Trimming stripped 10 bases from V and 5 bases from J, with 10 bases between. The V gene's germline CDR1 is SNHLY and CDR2 FYNNEI. The CDR3 is 11 amino acids. As DNA, the CDR3 is TGTGCCACCGCCGCGGAAGATACGCAGTATTTT. Protein sequence: CATAAEDTQYF.

This clonotype was counted only a few times. V and J are TRBV20-1 and TRBJ2-1; TRBD2 agrees at 8 bases. The germline V gene has CDR1 DFQATT and CDR2 SNEGSKA (reference sequence). This CDR3 is built from 16 residues. V shed 3 bases and J 10 bases; nucleotides not matched to a gene: 17. DNA of the CDR3: TGCAGTGCTAGTAGTCCCCATCTCGGACTAGCTTACGAGCAGTTCTTC. It translates to CSASSPHLGLAYEQFF.

The chain combines TRBV5-6 with TRBJ2-3, with 14 bases that match TRBD2. Trimming removed 1 base from V and 5 bases from J; junction bases left unmatched: 12. Germline assignment: CDR1 SGHDT and CDR2 YYEEEE. The CDR3 runs to 19 residues. The CDR3 nucleotides are TGTGCCAGCAGCTTGATGGGAGAGACTAGCGGGGGGGCTGGAGATACGCAGTATTTT. It encodes CASSLMGETSGGAGDTQYF.

The V gene is TRBV21-1, the J gene TRBJ1-6; the table's TRBD1 call for D was not verified on the DNA. TRBV21-1 is a pseudogene segment. The CDR3 sequence is 13 residues long. In nucleotides, the CDR3 is TGTGCCAGCAGCCAGGCCCTGTATTCACCCCTCCACTTT. Protein: CASSQALYSPLHF.

This clonotype was recorded many times. J is TRBJ1-6 and V is TRBV2, with no clear D. Germline values: CDR1 SNHLY, CDR2 FYNNEI. The CDR3 extends over 13 amino acids. Deletions cut 10 bases from V and 13 bases from J, with 20 bases between. As DNA, the CDR3 is TGTGCCAAGGGAAAGCCCCCCCAGGATCCCCTCCACTTT. Encoded protein: CAKGKPPQDPLHF.

In its sample, this clonotype ranks as medium-sized. The rearrangement uses TRBV4-1 and TRBJ2-5, with a tentative D call TRBD2 (5 bases). Trimming took off 4 bases at V and 4 bases at J, with 22 bases between the two ends. This CDR3 is 17 amino acids long. Per germline, CDR1 MGHRA and CDR2 YSYEKL. The CDR3 protein is CASSPRSSGSGGETQYF. For the CDR3, the DNA is TGCGCCAGCAGCCCCAGATCTTCAGGCAGCGGAGGAGAGACCCAGTACTTC.

The sample holds many counts of this clonotype. The J gene is TRBJ2-3, the V gene TRBV6-5, with D possibly matching TRBD2 (6 bases). Germline-derived CDR1 and CDR2 are MNHEY and SVGAGI. The CDR3 covers 13 residues. V lost 6 bases to trimming and J lost 6 bases, with 13 bases between them. The CDR3, as DNA: TGTGCCAGCAGCCGAGGAGGGGAGGATACGCAGTATTTT. Its translation is CASSRGGEDTQYF.

The chain combines TRBV4-1 with TRBJ2-3, with 9 bases fitting TRBD2. CDR1 is MGHRA, CDR2 YSYEKL, per germline. The V segment lost 4 bases and the J segment 4 bases; nucleotides outside the gene matches: 9. The CDR3 covers 16 residues. CDR3 in amino acids: CASSPLGLALADTQYF. The CDR3 DNA follows: TGCGCCAGCAGCCCACTTGGACTAGCGCTTGCAGATACGCAGTATTTT.

The V and J genes are TRBV5-1 and TRBJ2-5; 7 bases agree with TRBD2. CDR1 and CDR2 (germline): SGHRS, YFSETQ. V shed 0 bases and J 9 bases; nucleotides not matched to a gene: 8. The CDR3 sequence is 14 residues long. The CDR3 sequence: CASSLAAAGEPQYF. The DNA of the CDR3 is TGCGCCAGCAGCTTGGCTGCCGCGGGGGAGCCCCAGTACTTC.

The V gene is TRBV24-1, the J gene TRBJ1-2, with 8 nucleotides matching TRBD1. The germline CDR1 and CDR2 sequences are KGHDR and SFDVKD. The CDR3 extends over 14 amino acids. After removal of 6 bases from V and 4 bases from J, the junction contained 6 bases not matched to a gene. The CDR3 reads CATSPGGIGYGYTF. CDR3 nucleotide sequence: TGTGCCACCAGTCCAGGGGGCATTGGCTATGGCTACACCTTC.

The sample holds a few counts of this clonotype. V and J are TRBV12-5 and TRBJ1-3; possibly TRBD1 for D (6 bases). CDR1 and CDR2 from the germline V gene are LGHNT and FRNRAP. The CDR3 is 16 residues long. V lost 1 base and J lost 0, with 10 bases in between. CDR3 loop: CASGLGGQLSGNTIYF. DNA for the CDR3: TGTGCTAGTGGTTTGGGAGGACAGCTCTCTGGAAACACCATATATTTT. Full variable domain (remainder filled in from reference TRBV12-5 and TRBJ1-3): DARVTQTPRHKVTEMGQEVTMRCQPILGHNTVFWYRQTMMQGLELLAYFRNRAPLDDSGMPKDRFSAEMPDATLATLKIQPSEPRDSAVYFCASGLGGQLSGNTIYFGEGSWLTVV.

At least ten counts were recorded for this clonotype. The rearrangement links TRBV10-3 to TRBJ2-5, with 8 bases lining up with TRBD2. Germline lookup yields CDR1 ENHRY and CDR2 SYGVKD. The CDR3 loop spans 19 amino acids. With 3 bases clipped from V and 0 bases from J, the junction kept 15 bases outside the gene matches. The CDR3 sequence: CAISDSPPGGRTYQETQYF. DNA for the CDR3: TGTGCCATCAGTGATTCCCCACCGGGGGGGCGAACCTACCAAGAGACCCAGTACTTC.

V is TRBV4-1 and J is TRBJ2-7; D is unclear. Trimming shortened V by 4 bases and J by 6 bases, and 13 bases separated the two germline ends. Per the germline V gene, CDR1 is MGHRA and CDR2 is YSYEKL. CDR3 size: 13 residues. CDR3 in amino acids: CASSREGFGEQYV. The CDR3 bases are TGCGCCAGCAGCCGGGAAGGGTTCGGCGAGCAGTACGTC.